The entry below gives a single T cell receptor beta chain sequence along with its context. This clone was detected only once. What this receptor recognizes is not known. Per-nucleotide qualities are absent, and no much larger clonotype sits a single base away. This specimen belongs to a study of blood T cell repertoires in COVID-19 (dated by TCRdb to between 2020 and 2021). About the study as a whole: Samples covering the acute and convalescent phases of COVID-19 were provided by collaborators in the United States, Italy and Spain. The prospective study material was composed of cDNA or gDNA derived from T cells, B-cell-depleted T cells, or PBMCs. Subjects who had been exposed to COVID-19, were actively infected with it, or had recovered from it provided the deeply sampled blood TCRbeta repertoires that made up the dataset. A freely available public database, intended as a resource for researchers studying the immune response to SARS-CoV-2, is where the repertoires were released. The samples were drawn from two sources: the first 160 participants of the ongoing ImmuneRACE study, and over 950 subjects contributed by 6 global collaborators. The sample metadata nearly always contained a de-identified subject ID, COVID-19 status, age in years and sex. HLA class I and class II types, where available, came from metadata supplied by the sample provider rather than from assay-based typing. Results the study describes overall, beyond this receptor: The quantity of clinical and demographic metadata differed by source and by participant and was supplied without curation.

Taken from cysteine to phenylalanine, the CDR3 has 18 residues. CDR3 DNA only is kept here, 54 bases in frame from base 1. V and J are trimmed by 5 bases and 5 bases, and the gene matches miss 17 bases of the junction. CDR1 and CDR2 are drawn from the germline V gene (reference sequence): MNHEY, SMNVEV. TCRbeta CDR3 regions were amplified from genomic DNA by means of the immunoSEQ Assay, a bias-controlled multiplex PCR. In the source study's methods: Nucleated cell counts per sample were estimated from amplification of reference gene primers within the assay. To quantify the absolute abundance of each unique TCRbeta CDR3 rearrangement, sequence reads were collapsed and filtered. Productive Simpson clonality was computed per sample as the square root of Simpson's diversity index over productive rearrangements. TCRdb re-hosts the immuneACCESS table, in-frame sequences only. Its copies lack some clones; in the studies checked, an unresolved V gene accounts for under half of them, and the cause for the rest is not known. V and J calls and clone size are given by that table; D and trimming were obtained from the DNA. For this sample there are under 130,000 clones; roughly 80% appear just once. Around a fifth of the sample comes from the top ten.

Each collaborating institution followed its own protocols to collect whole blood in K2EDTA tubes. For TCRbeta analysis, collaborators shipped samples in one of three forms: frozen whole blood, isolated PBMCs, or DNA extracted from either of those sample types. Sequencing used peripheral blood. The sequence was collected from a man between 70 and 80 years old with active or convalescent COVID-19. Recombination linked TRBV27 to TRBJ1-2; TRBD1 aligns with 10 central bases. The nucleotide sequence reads TGTGCCAGCAGTAGCAGCCTGACCGGGACAGGGGTCAGATATGGCTACACCTTC. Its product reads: CASSSSLTGTGVRYGYTF.